Given below is one T cell receptor beta chain in context. The data were produced by immunoSEQ multiplex PCR, yet TCRdb's version contains in-frame clones alone and is incomplete. The profile shows about 87,000 clones, less than 85% of them singletons. The source of the sample is a study of Ad26.COV2.S vaccination and SARS-CoV-2 variants. This CDR3 has 17 amino acids. The V segment lost 2 bases and the J segment 4 bases; nucleotides outside the gene matches: 5. Germline V gene sequence: CDR1 WNHNN, CDR2 SYGVQD (reference sequence). This sequence joins TRBV10-1 and TRBJ2-2; 12 bases fit TRBD2. The sample in question was peripheral blood, obtained after recovery from COVID-19. This TCR derives from a human donor who had recovered from COVID-19. The CDR3 reads CASSEPGLAGRTGELFF. The CDR3 region has the DNA TGCGCCAGCAGTGAGCCAGGACTAGCGGGACGCACCGGGGAGCTGTTTTTT.